The next 17 T cell receptor beta chains were all read from a single sample in a study of blood T cell repertoires in COVID-19. Clones were read by immunoSEQ multiplex PCR, and TCRdb kept only the in-frame ones, dropping some. Of 130,000 to 150,000 clones in the sample, approximately 91% are singletons; the top ten hold 1.5% to 2%. Sequencing was performed on peripheral blood. The receptors shown here come from a man between 70 and 80 years old with acute or convalescent COVID-19.

This clone showed up just once. The gene calls are TRBV2 and TRBJ1-1; TRBD1 is a possible D gene (5 bases). V lost 6 bases and J 8 bases, leaving 10 bases between the germline ends. The CDR3 sequence is 11 residues long. The germline gives CDR1 SNHLY, CDR2 FYNNEI. Here the CDR3 reads CASRDIWEAFF. The CDR3 DNA follows: TGTGCCAGCAGGGACATATGGGAAGCTTTCTTT.

This rearrangement joins TRBV3-1 (or the pseudogene TRBV3-2) to TRBJ1-4, with D perhaps TRBD1 (5 bases). The CDR3 contains 13 residues. Trimming pared 7 bases from V and 10 bases from J, leaving 16 bases between. Looked up from germline, CDR1 is LGHDT and CDR2 is YNNKEL (reference sequence). For the CDR3, the DNA is TGTGCCAGCATGGATAGGGGAGGTGGAAAACTGTTTTTT. Protein: CASMDRGGGKLFF.

V is TRBV7-9 and J is TRBJ2-1; tentative D call: TRBD2 (5 bases). V was trimmed by 6 bases and J by 0 bases, leaving 12 bases between them. The CDR3 has 15 amino acids. Germline V lookup: CDR1 SEHNR, CDR2 FQNEAQ (reference sequence). The CDR3 region has the DNA TGTGCCAGCAGTTTTAGCGCGAGCTCCTACAATGAGCAGTTCTTC. Amino acid sequence: CASSFSASSYNEQFF.

The rearrangement links TRBV3-1 (or the pseudogene TRBV3-2) to TRBJ1-3; 7 nucleotides align to TRBD1. The CDR3 loop spans 14 amino acids. Germline V CDR1 and CDR2: LGHDT, YNNKEL (reference sequence). Trimming removed 2 bases from V and 2 bases from J; junction bases left unmatched: 0. DNA for the CDR3: TGTGCCAGCAGCCAACAGGGGGCTGGAAACACCATATATTTT. Amino acid sequence: CASSQQGAGNTIYF.

The chain joins TRBV6-2 or TRBV6-3 to TRBJ2-7; weak D call: TRBD1 (7 bases). V was cut by 5 bases and J by 1 base, with 24 bases left in between. The germline gives CDR1 MNHEY, CDR2 SVGEGT. The CDR3 has 18 amino acids. The DNA for the CDR3 is TGTGCCAGCAGTGACATGCCAAAACATGCGGGACAGTCCTACGAGCAGTACTTC. Its translation: CASSDMPKHAGQSYEQYF.

Details on this clone: The junction differs from germline at one of its ends, possibly a read error. The rearrangement joins TRBV29-1 to TRBJ2-1, with D possibly being TRBD1 (6 bases). This CDR3 comprises 12 residues. Germline CDR1 is SQVTM and CDR2 is ANQGSEA. CDR3 in DNA: TGCAGCGCTGAAAGACAGGACAATGAGCAGTTCTTC. Protein product: CSAERQDNEQFF.

This chain joins TRBV28 and TRBJ1-6; 10 bases map to TRBD1. The CDR3 is 16 residues long. After removal of 5 bases from V and 9 bases from J, the junction contained 10 bases not matched to a gene. The germline V gene encodes CDR1 MDHEN and CDR2 SYDVKM. The CDR3 is CASSLPGQGPLSPLHF. CDR3 nucleotides: TGTGCCAGCAGTCTACCGGGACAGGGGCCCCTTTCACCCCTCCACTTT.

The V call is TRBV19, the J call TRBJ2-3, with TRBD1 identical over 7 bases. The junction had 14 bases not matched to a gene; V was cut back by 8 bases and J by 12 bases. Germline lookup yields CDR1 LNHDA and CDR2 SQIVND (reference sequence). The CDR3 contains 13 residues. The CDR3 is CASRLSYDRVQYF. The CDR3, as DNA: TGTGCCAGTCGCCTGAGTTACGACAGGGTTCAGTATTTT. Full variable domain (outside the CDR3, taken from reference TRBV19 and TRBJ2-3): DGGITQSPKYLFRKEGQNVTLSCEQNLNHDAMYWYRQDPGQGLRLIYYSQIVNDFQKGDIAEGYSVSREKKESFPLTVTSAQKNPTAFYLCASRLSYDRVQYFGPGTRLTVL.

The CDR3, as DNA: TGTGCCAGCAGCTTGGGGGGACAGGGGGCGCGAGGGACCCAGTACTTC. Residues: CASSLGGQGARGTQYF. The chain couples TRBV5-4 to TRBJ2-5; 12 nucleotides line up with TRBD1. Unmatched junction bases numbered 7, after V lost 0 bases and J lost 7 bases. CDR1 is SGHNT and CDR2 is YYREEE in the germline V gene (reference sequence). The CDR3 loop spans 16 amino acids.

This clone was observed a single time. The rearrangement uses TRBV12-5 and TRBJ2-5, with 7 positions matching TRBD2. CDR3 size: 14 residues. V lost 9 bases, J lost 4 bases, and 11 bases stayed unmatched. Germline CDR1 reads LGHNT; CDR2 reads FRNRAP. This chain's CDR3 is CARASGLEGETQYF. The CDR3 DNA is TGTGCTAGGGCTAGCGGTCTGGAGGGAGAGACCCAGTACTTC.

The genes are TRBV3-1 (or the pseudogene TRBV3-2) and TRBJ2-1; 7 bases align to TRBD1. The CDR3 sequence is 15 residues long. V lost 3 bases and J lost 10; bases outside the gene matches: 12. Per germline, CDR1 LGHDT and CDR2 YNNKEL (reference sequence). As DNA, the CDR3 is TGTGCCAGCAGCCATCGTGACAGGGCCCGTCGGGAGCAGTTCTTC. Protein sequence: CASSHRDRARREQFF.

The genes are TRBV11-3 and TRBJ1-1; tentative D call: TRBD1 (5 bases). The CDR3 is 14 residues long. Germline V gene sequence: CDR1 SGHNT, CDR2 YENEEA. The V end lost 0 bases, the J end lost 5 bases, and 10 bases lay between the germline ends. CDR3 loop: CASSLDSGGTEAFF. Here the CDR3 DNA reads TGTGCCAGCAGCTTAGATTCCGGGGGAACTGAAGCTTTCTTT.

V gene TRBV3-1 (or the pseudogene TRBV3-2) combines with J gene TRBJ2-4, with D tentatively TRBD2 (7 bases). The CDR3 length is 16 residues. Germline values: CDR1 LGHDT, CDR2 YNNKEL (reference sequence). V lost 1 base and J 7 bases, leaving 17 bases between the germline ends. This CDR3 is CASSQAVRGRGNIQYF. The CDR3 DNA reads TGTGCCAGCAGCCAAGCAGTCCGAGGGAGGGGGAACATTCAGTACTTC.

This clone occurred once. The CDR3 DNA is TGTGCCAGTAGCCTTGGACAGCTTCATAATGAAAAACTGTTTTTT. Amino acids: CASSLGQLHNEKLFF. V and J are TRBV19 and TRBJ1-4; D perhaps matches TRBD1 (6 bases). V dropped 6 bases and J dropped 4 bases, with 15 bases sitting between them. Germline V CDR1 and CDR2: LNHDA, SQIVND (reference sequence). This CDR3 is 15 amino acids long.

The rearrangement joins TRBV10-3 to TRBJ1-6, with unresolved D. The CDR3 is 12 amino acids. V lost 4 bases and J lost 8, with 6 bases in between. Germline V gene sequence: CDR1 ENHRY, CDR2 SYGVKD. Here the CDR3 DNA reads TGTGCCATCAGTGCTCGGGATTCACCCCTCCACTTT. Residues: CAISARDSPLHF.

CDR3 amino acids: CASSFLLAGDYEQYF. Here the CDR3 DNA reads TGTGCCAGTAGTTTCCTACTAGCGGGAGACTACGAGCAGTACTTC. This sequence joins TRBV19 and TRBJ2-7, with 11 bases that match TRBD2. V lost 5 bases to trimming and J lost 3 bases; unmatched junction nucleotides: 6. The CDR3 contains 15 residues. Germline V gene data show CDR1 as LNHDA and CDR2 as SQIVND (reference sequence).

J is TRBJ2-7 and V is TRBV29-1, with 7 bases lining up with TRBD1. V was clipped by 4 bases and J by 7 bases; unmatched bases: 7. The CDR3 is 12 residues long. CDR1 is SQVTM and CDR2 is ANQGSEA in the germline V gene. CDR3 DNA sequence: TGCAGCGTTGTAGAGGGGGCTCGAGAGCAGTACTTC. As protein: CSVVEGAREQYF.